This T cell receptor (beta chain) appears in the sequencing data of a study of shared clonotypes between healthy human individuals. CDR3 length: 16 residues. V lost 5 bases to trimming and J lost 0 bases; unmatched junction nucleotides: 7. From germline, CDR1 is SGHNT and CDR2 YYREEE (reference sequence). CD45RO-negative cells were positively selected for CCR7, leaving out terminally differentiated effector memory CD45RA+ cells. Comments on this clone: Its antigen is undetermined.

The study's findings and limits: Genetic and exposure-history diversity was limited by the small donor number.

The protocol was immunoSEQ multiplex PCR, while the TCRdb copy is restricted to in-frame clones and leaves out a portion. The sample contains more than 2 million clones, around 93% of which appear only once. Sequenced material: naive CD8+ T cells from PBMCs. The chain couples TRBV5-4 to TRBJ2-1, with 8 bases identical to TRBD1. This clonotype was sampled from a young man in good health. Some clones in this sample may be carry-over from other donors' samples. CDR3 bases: TGTGCCAGCAGTTTCAGGGACAGGAGCTCCTACAATGAGCAGTTCTTC. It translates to CASSFRDRSSYNEQFF.